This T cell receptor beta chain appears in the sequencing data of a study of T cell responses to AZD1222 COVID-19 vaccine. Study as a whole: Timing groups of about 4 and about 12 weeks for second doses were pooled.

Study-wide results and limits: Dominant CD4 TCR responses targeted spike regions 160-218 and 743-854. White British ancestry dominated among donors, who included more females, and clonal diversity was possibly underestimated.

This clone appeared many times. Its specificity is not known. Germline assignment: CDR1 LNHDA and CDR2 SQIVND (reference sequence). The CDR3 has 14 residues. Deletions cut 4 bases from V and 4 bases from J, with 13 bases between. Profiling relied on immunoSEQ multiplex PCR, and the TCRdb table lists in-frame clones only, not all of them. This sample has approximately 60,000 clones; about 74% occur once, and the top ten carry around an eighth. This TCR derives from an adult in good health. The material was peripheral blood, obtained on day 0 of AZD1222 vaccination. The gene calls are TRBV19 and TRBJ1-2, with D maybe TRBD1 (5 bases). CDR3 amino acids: CASSSRQIIYGYTF. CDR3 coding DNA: TGTGCCAGTAGTAGCAGACAGATCATCTATGGCTACACCTTC.